This T cell receptor beta chain was recorded in a study of post-analysis software for immune sequencing data. Study context: The cohort encompassed relapsing-remitting, secondary progressive and progressive-relapsing multiple sclerosis disease courses. Findings and caveats of the study: In patients, five or six TRBV segments were more frequent than in controls, with TRBV5-6, TRBV5-1 and TRBV20-1 among them. Significantly lower normalized Chao1 diversity was found in patients with multiple sclerosis relative to controls.

Per the germline V gene, CDR1 is LNHNV and CDR2 is YYDKDF (reference sequence). V was trimmed by 0 bases and J by 6 bases, leaving 6 bases between them. This CDR3 is 13 amino acids long. The TCR beta cDNA libraries contained unique molecular identifiers. T cells numbering 1 to 10 million yielded 450,000 to 500,000 cDNA molecules. MiXCR, applied by TCRdb to the PCR reads, yields one record per CDR3 protein. Of about 380,000 distinct CDR3 sequences listed, about a third are singletons. For this clonotype: Its matching antigen is unknown.

The chain couples TRBV15 to TRBJ1-5; the D is unclear. The receptor was isolated from a girl between 5 and 17 years old with multiple sclerosis. Material: blood. The chain's CDR3 is CATSRDQGQPQHF. Written as DNA, the CDR3 is TGTGCCACCAGCAGAGATCAAGGTCAGCCCCAGCATTTT.